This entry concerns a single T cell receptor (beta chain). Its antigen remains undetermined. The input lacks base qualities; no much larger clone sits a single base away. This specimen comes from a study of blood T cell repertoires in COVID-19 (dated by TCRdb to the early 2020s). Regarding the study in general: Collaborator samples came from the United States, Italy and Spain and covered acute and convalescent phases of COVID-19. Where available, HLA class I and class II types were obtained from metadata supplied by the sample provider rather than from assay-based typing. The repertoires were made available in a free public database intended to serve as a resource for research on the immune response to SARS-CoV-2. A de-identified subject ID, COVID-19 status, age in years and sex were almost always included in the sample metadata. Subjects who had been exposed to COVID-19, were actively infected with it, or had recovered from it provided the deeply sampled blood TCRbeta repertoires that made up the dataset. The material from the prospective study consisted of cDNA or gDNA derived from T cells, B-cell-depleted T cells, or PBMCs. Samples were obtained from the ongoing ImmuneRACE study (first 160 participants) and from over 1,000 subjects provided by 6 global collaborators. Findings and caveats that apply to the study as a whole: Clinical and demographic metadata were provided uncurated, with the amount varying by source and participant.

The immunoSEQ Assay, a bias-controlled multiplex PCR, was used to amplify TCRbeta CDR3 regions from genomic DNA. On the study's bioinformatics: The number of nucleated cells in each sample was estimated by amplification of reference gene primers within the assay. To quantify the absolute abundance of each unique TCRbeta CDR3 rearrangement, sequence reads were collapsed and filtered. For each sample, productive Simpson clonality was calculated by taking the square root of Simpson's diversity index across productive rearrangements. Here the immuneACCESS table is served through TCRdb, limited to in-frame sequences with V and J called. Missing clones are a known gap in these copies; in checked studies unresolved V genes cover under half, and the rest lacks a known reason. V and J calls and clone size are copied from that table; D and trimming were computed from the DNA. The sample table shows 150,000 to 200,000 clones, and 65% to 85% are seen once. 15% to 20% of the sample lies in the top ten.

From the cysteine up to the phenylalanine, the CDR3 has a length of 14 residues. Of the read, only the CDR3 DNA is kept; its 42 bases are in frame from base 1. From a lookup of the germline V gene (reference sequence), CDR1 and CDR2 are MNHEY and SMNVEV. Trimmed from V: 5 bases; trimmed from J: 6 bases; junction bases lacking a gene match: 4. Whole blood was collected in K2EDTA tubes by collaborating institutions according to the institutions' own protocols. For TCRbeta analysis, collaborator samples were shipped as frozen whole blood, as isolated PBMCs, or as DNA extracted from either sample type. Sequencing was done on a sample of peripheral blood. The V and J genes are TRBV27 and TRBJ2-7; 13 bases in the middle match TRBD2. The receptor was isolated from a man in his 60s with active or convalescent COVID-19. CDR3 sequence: CASSPGLAGAEQYF. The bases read TGTGCCAGCAGTCCTGGACTAGCGGGAGCCGAGCAGTACTTC.